The 10 T cell receptor beta chains presented below share a single source sample, sequenced in a study of T cell responses to AZD1222 COVID-19 vaccine. This table comes from immunoSEQ multiplex PCR, and its TCRdb copy is limited to in-frame clones, with some not included. Among 85,000 to 90,000 clones listed, 90% were seen once. The sequencing used peripheral blood, collected on day 0 of AZD1222 vaccination. These receptors were collected from an adult in good health.

Only one count was recorded for this clone. The CDR3 spells CASSFTGVRSYGYTF. The CDR3 DNA is TGTGCCAGCAGCTTTACAGGGGTCCGGAGCTATGGCTACACCTTC. V is TRBV5-6 and J is TRBJ1-2; 7 nucleotides match TRBD1. The CDR3 spans 15 residues. Germline CDR1 reads SGHDT; CDR2 reads YYEEEE. The V segment lost 2 bases and the J segment 4 bases; nucleotides outside the gene matches: 8.

The rearrangement uses TRBV10-2 and TRBJ2-3; TRBD2 matches at 7 bases. V shed 2 bases and J 2 bases; nucleotides not matched to a gene: 4. This CDR3 has 15 residues. Germline V gene data show CDR1 as WSHSY and CDR2 as SAAADI. CDR3 sequence (DNA): TGCGCCAGCAGTGAGGGGACTACCTTCACAGATACGCAGTATTTT. Residues: CASSEGTTFTDTQYF.

V gene TRBV20-1 combines with J gene TRBJ1-1; the D is unclear. V was shortened by 3 bases and J by 2 bases, with 19 bases between the two germline ends. Germline V gene sequence: CDR1 DFQATT, CDR2 SNEGSKA (reference sequence). The CDR3 loop spans 16 amino acids. CDR3 sequence (DNA): TGCAGTGCTAGTCGTTCAGGCCGCCCGAGCAACACTGAAGCTTTCTTT. Translation gives CSASRSGRPSNTEAFF.

V usage is TRBV5-6 and J usage is TRBJ1-2; 9 bases line up with TRBD1. CDR1 SGHDT and CDR2 YYEEEE come from the germline V gene. The CDR3 is made up of 14 amino acids. The J segment lost 4 bases and the V segment lost 3 bases, leaving 4 bases of the junction unmatched. CDR3 DNA sequence: TGTGCCAGCAGCTCGACAGGGGGTTCCTATGGCTACACCTTC. Protein sequence: CASSSTGGSYGYTF.

V gene TRBV7-2 combines with J gene TRBJ2-7; the D call may be TRBD1 or TRBD2 (6 bases each). Trimming cost V 8 bases and J 3 bases, with 14 bases left between them. Germline loops: CDR1 SGHTA, CDR2 FQGNSA. The length of the CDR3 is 13 residues. CDR3 sequence reads: CASPGDKYYEQYF. Here the CDR3 DNA reads TGTGCCAGCCCGGGGGACAAATACTACGAGCAGTACTTC.

Points on this clone: A junction boundary mismatches the germline segment, possibly from a read error. This chain connects TRBV20-1 to TRBJ2-3; D is possibly TRBD1 (7 bases). The CDR3 loop spans 16 amino acids. Germline V gene lookup returns CDR1 DFQATT and CDR2 SNEGSKA (reference sequence). The CDR3 is CSASPIGRDSRDTQYF. In DNA, the CDR3 is TGCAGTGCTAGTCCTATAGGGCGGGACAGCAGAGATACGCAGTATTTT.

The CDR3 nucleotides read TGTGCCTGGAGTGTAGGGCTAGCCTATGAGCAGTTCTTC. It translates to CAWSVGLAYEQFF. The chain uses TRBV30 and TRBJ2-1; TRBD2 is a possible D gene (5 bases). Trimming stripped 0 bases from V and 8 bases from J, with 11 bases between. CDR1 and CDR2 (germline): GTSNPN, SVGIG (reference sequence). The CDR3 sequence is 13 residues long.

The rearrangement joins TRBV6-6 to TRBJ1-3; D perhaps matches TRBD1 (5 bases). This CDR3 contains 13 residues. Trimming stripped 5 bases from V and 5 bases from J, with 10 bases between. Germline CDR1 is MNHNY and CDR2 is SVGAGI (reference sequence). For the CDR3, the DNA is TGTGCCAGCAGTCGGGACCTGCGAAACACCATATATTTT. As protein: CASSRDLRNTIYF.

CDR3 amino acids: CASTDYFQARDGDTEAFF. CDR3 bases: TGTGCCAGTACCGATTACTTCCAGGCCAGGGACGGAGACACTGAAGCTTTCTTT. The chain has TRBV19 and TRBJ1-1; D possibly corresponds to TRBD1 (5 bases). Trimming shortened V by 7 bases and J by 3 bases, and 27 bases separated the two germline ends. The V gene's germline CDR1 is LNHDA and CDR2 SQIVND (reference sequence). The CDR3 is 18 residues long.

Written as DNA, the CDR3 is TGCAGCGTTAGGACAGGGAGGGAGACCCAGTACTTC. Its protein product is CSVRTGRETQYF. This chain connects TRBV29-1 to TRBJ2-5, with TRBD1 matching over 8 bases. Germline trimming cut 5 bases from V and 5 bases from J; bases unmatched to any gene: 4. Germline V gene sequence: CDR1 SQVTM, CDR2 ANQGSEA. This CDR3 is 12 amino acids long.